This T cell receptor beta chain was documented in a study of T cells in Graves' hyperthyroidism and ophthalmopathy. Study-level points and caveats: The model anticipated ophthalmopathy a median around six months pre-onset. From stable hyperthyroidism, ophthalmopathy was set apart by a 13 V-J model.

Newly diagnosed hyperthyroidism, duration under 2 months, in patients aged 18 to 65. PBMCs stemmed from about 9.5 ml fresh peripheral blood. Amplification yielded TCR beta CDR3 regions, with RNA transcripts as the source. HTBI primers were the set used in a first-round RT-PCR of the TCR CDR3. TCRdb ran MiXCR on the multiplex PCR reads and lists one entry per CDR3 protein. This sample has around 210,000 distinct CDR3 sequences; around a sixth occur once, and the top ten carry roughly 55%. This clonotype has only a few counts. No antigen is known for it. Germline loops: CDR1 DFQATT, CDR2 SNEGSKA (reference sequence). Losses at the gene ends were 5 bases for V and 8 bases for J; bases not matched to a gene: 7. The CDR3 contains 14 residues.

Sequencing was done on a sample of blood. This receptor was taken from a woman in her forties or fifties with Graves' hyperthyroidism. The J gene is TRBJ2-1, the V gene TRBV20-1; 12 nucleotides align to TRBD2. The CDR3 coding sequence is TGCAGTGCTCTTACTAGCGGGAGGAACCATGAGCAGTTCTTC. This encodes CSALTSGRNHEQFF.